A selection of T cell receptor beta chains follows, all from one sample in a study of regulatory T cells in long-lasting Graves disease. MiXCR, applied by TCRdb to the multiplex PCR reads, yields one record per CDR3 protein. The sample yields about 540,000 distinct CDR3 sequences, roughly 13% seen once. These data were likewise used in another study, on T cells in Graves' hyperthyroidism and ophthalmopathy.

Sequences were derived from peripheral blood mononuclear cells (PBMCs), sampled at new diagnosis, from a patient treated with antithyroid drugs. Every receptor here comes from a man aged 25 to 45 with Graves disease. CDR3s include the opening cysteine and the closing phenylalanine or tryptophan. The order of the fields is D gene, V gene, clone size, J gene, CDR3 protein, CDR3 DNA. The D gene is left open where the match is weak. A clone size is listed for some rows: how often the clone was seen (once, few, many), or a class if it is expanded.

D gene: TRBD2; V gene: TRBV27; clone size: many; J gene: TRBJ2-5; CDR3 protein: CASRRSGTSGSSGETQYF; CDR3 DNA: TGTGCCAGCAGGAGATCCGGGACTAGCGGGTCATCGGGGGAGACCCAGTACTTC
D gene: NA; V gene: TRBV20-1; clone size: many; J gene: TRBJ2-7; CDR3 protein: CSARDRNRYTYEQYF; CDR3 DNA: TGCAGTGCTAGAGATAGAAACAGGTATACCTACGAGCAGTACTTC
D gene: TRBD1; V gene: TRBV7-6; clone size: few; J gene: TRBJ2-1; CDR3 protein: CASSITTGVGRNNEQFF; CDR3 DNA: TGTGCCAGCAGCATAACGACAGGGGTTGGTCGCAACAATGAGCAGTTCTTC
D gene: NA; V gene: TRBV27; clone size: NA; J gene: TRBJ2-7; CDR3 protein: CASSCEQYF; CDR3 DNA: TGTGCCAGCAGTTGCGAGCAGTACTTC
D gene: NA; V gene: TRBV7-9; clone size: NA; J gene: TRBJ2-3; CDR3 protein: CASSFDSGATDTQYF; CDR3 DNA: TGTGCCAGCAGCTTTGACTCCGGGGCGACAGATACGCAGTATTTT
D gene: NA; V gene: TRBV9; clone size: NA; J gene: TRBJ2-7; CDR3 protein: CASSVDLQGGYEQYF; CDR3 DNA: TGTGCCAGCAGCGTAGACCTCCAGGGCGGGTACGAGCAGTACTTC
D gene: NA; V gene: TRBV7-9; clone size: many; J gene: TRBJ2-1; CDR3 protein: CASSRPGWEQFF; CDR3 DNA: TGTGCCAGCAGTCGACCCGGATGGGAGCAGTTCTTC
D gene: NA; V gene: TRBV2; clone size: many; J gene: TRBJ2-7; CDR3 protein: CASTRRDLSYEQYF; CDR3 DNA: TGTGCCAGCACCCGGCGGGACCTCTCCTACGAGCAGTACTTC
D gene: NA; V gene: TRBV6-1; clone size: many; J gene: TRBJ1-2; CDR3 protein: CASSLPRAMGYTF; CDR3 DNA: TGTGCCAGCAGTCTCCCGAGGGCCATGGGCTACACCTTC
D gene: NA; V gene: TRBV10-1; clone size: NA; J gene: TRBJ2-3; CDR3 protein: CASSPFKDTQYF; CDR3 DNA: TGCGCCAGCAGTCCATTTAAGGATACGCAGTATTTT
D gene: TRBD2; V gene: TRBV7-9; clone size: NA; J gene: TRBJ2-7; CDR3 protein: CASSSSGGNEQYF; CDR3 DNA: TGTGCCAGCAGCTCCTCGGGGGGGAATGAGCAGTACTTC
D gene: NA; V gene: TRBV7-9; clone size: many; J gene: TRBJ2-5; CDR3 protein: CASGSRGAEGETQYF; CDR3 DNA: TGTGCCAGCGGCTCCAGGGGGGCCGAGGGAGAGACCCAGTACTTC
D gene: NA; V gene: TRBV2; clone size: NA; J gene: TRBJ2-6; CDR3 protein: CASSDTGTPGANVLTF; CDR3 DNA: TGTGCCAGCAGTGACACCGGGACACCTGGGGCCAACGTCCTGACTTTC
D gene: TRBD1; V gene: TRBV15; clone size: many; J gene: TRBJ2-7; CDR3 protein: CATRQTGERRYEQYF; CDR3 DNA: TGTGCCACCCGGCAAACAGGGGAGAGACGGTACGAGCAGTACTTC
D gene: TRBD2; V gene: TRBV4-1; clone size: few; J gene: TRBJ2-2; CDR3 protein: CATAFGLAGVWNTGELFF; CDR3 DNA: TGCGCCACCGCCTTCGGACTAGCGGGAGTCTGGAACACCGGGGAGCTGTTTTTT
D gene: NA; V gene: TRBV19; clone size: many; J gene: TRBJ1-1; CDR3 protein: CASRVMEVNTEAFF; CDR3 DNA: TGTGCCAGTAGGGTGATGGAAGTGAACACTGAAGCTTTCTTT
D gene: NA; V gene: TRBV7-2; clone size: many; J gene: TRBJ2-1; CDR3 protein: CASSQGSGPYNEQFF; CDR3 DNA: TGTGCCAGCAGCCAAGGGAGTGGGCCCTACAATGAGCAGTTCTTC
D gene: NA; V gene: TRBV6-2/TRBV6-3; clone size: NA; J gene: TRBJ1-3; CDR3 protein: CASSSSYTSGNTIYF; CDR3 DNA: TGTGCCAGCAGTTCGAGCTACACCTCTGGAAACACCATATATTTT
D gene: TRBD2; V gene: TRBV10-2; clone size: NA; J gene: TRBJ2-7; CDR3 protein: CASSETSGHSYEQYF; CDR3 DNA: TGCGCCAGCAGCGAGACTAGCGGTCACTCCTACGAGCAGTACTTC
D gene: NA; V gene: TRBV11-2; clone size: many; J gene: TRBJ2-7; CDR3 protein: CASSLDAAGWDEQYF; CDR3 DNA: TGTGCCAGCAGCTTAGATGCGGCGGGGTGGGACGAGCAGTACTTC
D gene: NA; V gene: TRBV5-1; clone size: many; J gene: TRBJ2-7; CDR3 protein: CASSPKPTYEQYF; CDR3 DNA: TGCGCCAGCAGCCCGAAGCCCACCTACGAGCAGTACTTC
D gene: NA; V gene: TRBV29-1; clone size: NA; J gene: TRBJ1-2; CDR3 protein: CSVETNYGYTF; CDR3 DNA: TGCAGCGTTGAAACTAACTATGGCTACACCTTC
D gene: TRBD2; V gene: TRBV20-1; clone size: NA; J gene: TRBJ2-5; CDR3 protein: CSATSLGGLAGGPKSQETQYF; CDR3 DNA: TGCAGTGCTACCAGCCTAGGGGGACTAGCGGGAGGGCCTAAGTCCCAAGAGACCCAGTACTTC
D gene: TRBD1; V gene: TRBV19; clone size: NA; J gene: TRBJ2-1; CDR3 protein: CASTRTGVHEQFF; CDR3 DNA: TGTGCCAGTACCAGGACAGGGGTGCATGAGCAGTTCTTC
D gene: TRBD2; V gene: TRBV11-1; clone size: many; J gene: TRBJ2-3; CDR3 protein: CASSLYSGRPPDTQYF; CDR3 DNA: TGTGCCAGCAGCTTATACAGCGGGAGGCCCCCAGATACGCAGTATTTT
D gene: NA; V gene: TRBV4-1; clone size: NA; J gene: TRBJ2-3; CDR3 protein: CASSQGSRETTQYF; CDR3 DNA: TGCGCCAGCAGCCAAGGCTCTAGGGAAACGACGCAGTATTTT
D gene: NA; V gene: TRBV7-9; clone size: NA; J gene: TRBJ2-2; CDR3 protein: CASSFLQGHSMVGELFF; CDR3 DNA: TGTGCCAGCAGCTTTCTACAGGGTCATAGTATGGTCGGGGAGCTGTTTTTT
D gene: TRBD1; V gene: TRBV5-6; clone size: many; J gene: TRBJ1-1; CDR3 protein: CASSGPDRVRTEAFF; CDR3 DNA: TGTGCCAGCAGCGGGCCGGACAGGGTGCGCACTGAAGCTTTCTTT
D gene: TRBD2; V gene: TRBV3-1; clone size: NA; J gene: TRBJ2-1; CDR3 protein: CASSFLAGGNEQSF; CDR3 DNA: TGTGCCAGCAGCTTCCTGGCGGGGGGAAATGAGCAGTCCTTC
D gene: NA; V gene: TRBV27; clone size: many; J gene: TRBJ1-1; CDR3 protein: CASNPGGLNTEAFF; CDR3 DNA: TGTGCCAGCAACCCGGGGGGGTTGAACACTGAAGCTTTCTTT
D gene: NA; V gene: TRBV29-1; clone size: many; J gene: TRBJ2-2; CDR3 protein: CSVADTGELFF; CDR3 DNA: TGCAGCGTTGCGGACACCGGGGAGCTGTTTTTT
D gene: TRBD2; V gene: TRBV6-1; clone size: few; J gene: TRBJ2-7; CDR3 protein: CASSELAGDLYEQYF; CDR3 DNA: TGTGCCAGCAGTGAACTAGCGGGAGATTTGTACGAGCAGTACTTC
D gene: NA; V gene: TRBV9; clone size: NA; J gene: TRBJ1-6; CDR3 protein: CTSSPRGAFGNSPLHF; CDR3 DNA: TGTACCAGCAGCCCCCGGGGGGCCTTTGGGAATTCACCCCTCCACTTT
D gene: NA; V gene: TRBV20-1; clone size: NA; J gene: TRBJ1-2; CDR3 protein: CSARGHGYTF; CDR3 DNA: TGCAGTGCTCGGGGACATGGCTACACCTTC
D gene: NA; V gene: TRBV7-2; clone size: few; J gene: TRBJ1-6; CDR3 protein: CASSLVRGQPLHF; CDR3 DNA: TGTGCCAGCAGCTTAGTTCGGGGGCAACCCCTCCACTTT
D gene: TRBD1; V gene: TRBV30; clone size: many; J gene: TRBJ1-4; CDR3 protein: CAWNLRDRGEKLFF; CDR3 DNA: TGTGCCTGGAATCTCCGGGACAGAGGGGAAAAACTGTTTTTT
D gene: NA; V gene: TRBV18; clone size: many; J gene: TRBJ2-5; CDR3 protein: CASSPDRTQYF; CDR3 DNA: TGTGCCAGCTCACCCGACAGAACCCAGTACTTC
D gene: NA; V gene: TRBV29-1; clone size: NA; J gene: TRBJ1-2; CDR3 protein: CSVLDSLNYGYTF; CDR3 DNA: TGCAGCGTTTTGGACAGCCTAAACTATGGCTACACCTTC
D gene: NA; V gene: TRBV7-9; clone size: many; J gene: TRBJ2-7; CDR3 protein: CASSFIGGGPAYEQYF; CDR3 DNA: TGTGCCAGCAGCTTCATTGGTGGGGGCCCAGCCTACGAGCAGTACTTC
D gene: TRBD1; V gene: TRBV25-1; clone size: NA; J gene: TRBJ2-3; CDR3 protein: CASSARDSLTDTQYF; CDR3 DNA: TGTGCCAGCAGCGCCCGGGACAGTCTCACAGATACGCAGTATTTT
D gene: TRBD1; V gene: TRBV5-1; clone size: many; J gene: TRBJ1-6; CDR3 protein: CAAARDSASPLHF; CDR3 DNA: TGCGCCGCGGCCCGGGACAGTGCTTCACCCCTCCACTTT